Included here is one T cell receptor (beta chain) sequence, with context. What it recognizes is unknown. Clones were sequenced by immunoSEQ multiplex PCR, and TCRdb holds only the in-frame ones, with some missing. The sample yields roughly 130,000 clones, 85% to 90% seen once. The time point is: blood 2 weeks post-SBRT. Treatment reported: 15 Gy SBRT to primary tumor, nephrectomy 4 weeks later. After SBRT, blood was collected at 2 and 4 weeks, plus baseline. This renal cell carcinoma was of the clear cell type. The CDR3 has 15 amino acids. V was trimmed by 5 bases and J by 4 bases, leaving 18 bases between them. Germline lookup yields CDR1 LGHNA and CDR2 YNFKEQ. The sample originates from a study of radiation and T cells in renal cell carcinoma. Study context: Nephrectomy followed 15 Gy stereotactic body radiation by 4 weeks. General study results and limits: In blood, top tumor clones expanded by 2 weeks, shrinking by 4.

This sequence joins TRBV4-2 and TRBJ2-7; weak D call: TRBD2 (7 bases). Source: blood, taken from a patient whose treatment included radiotherapy and nephrectomy. The TCR sequence derives from a woman in her seventies with renal cell carcinoma. In DNA form, the CDR3 reads TGTGCCAGCAGCGGGGGGGCAAGTTACAGGTACGAGCAGTACTTC. Protein product: CASSGGASYRYEQYF.